This T cell receptor (beta chain) was observed in a study of blood T cells in healthy people across ages. Points from the study as a whole: Investigators viewed diversity estimates from one million T cells as underestimates, the study reported.

No fewer than 5.5 micrograms of total RNA were isolated from every sample. Then a second PCR, running roughly 7 to 11 cycles, was carried out with a sample-barcoded 5' primer and a J-beta primer mix. TCRdb itself ran the 5' RACE reads through MiXCR, one entry per CDR3 protein. Of approximately 770,000 distinct CDR3 sequences in the sample, roughly 64% are singletons; the top ten hold roughly 22%. Of note for this clonotype: What it binds is not known.

This sequence originates from a young man in good health. The material sequenced was blood.

The CDR3 sequence: CASSEFRGEGYEQYF. The CDR3 nucleotides are TGTGCCAGCAGTGAATTTCGGGGGGAGGGATACGAGCAGTACTTC. The chain recombines TRBV6-1 with TRBJ2-7; 7 nucleotides align to TRBD2. Germline CDR1 is MNHNS and CDR2 is SASEGT. Trimming cost V 2 bases and J 4 bases; bases outside gene matches: 8. The CDR3 extends over 15 amino acids.